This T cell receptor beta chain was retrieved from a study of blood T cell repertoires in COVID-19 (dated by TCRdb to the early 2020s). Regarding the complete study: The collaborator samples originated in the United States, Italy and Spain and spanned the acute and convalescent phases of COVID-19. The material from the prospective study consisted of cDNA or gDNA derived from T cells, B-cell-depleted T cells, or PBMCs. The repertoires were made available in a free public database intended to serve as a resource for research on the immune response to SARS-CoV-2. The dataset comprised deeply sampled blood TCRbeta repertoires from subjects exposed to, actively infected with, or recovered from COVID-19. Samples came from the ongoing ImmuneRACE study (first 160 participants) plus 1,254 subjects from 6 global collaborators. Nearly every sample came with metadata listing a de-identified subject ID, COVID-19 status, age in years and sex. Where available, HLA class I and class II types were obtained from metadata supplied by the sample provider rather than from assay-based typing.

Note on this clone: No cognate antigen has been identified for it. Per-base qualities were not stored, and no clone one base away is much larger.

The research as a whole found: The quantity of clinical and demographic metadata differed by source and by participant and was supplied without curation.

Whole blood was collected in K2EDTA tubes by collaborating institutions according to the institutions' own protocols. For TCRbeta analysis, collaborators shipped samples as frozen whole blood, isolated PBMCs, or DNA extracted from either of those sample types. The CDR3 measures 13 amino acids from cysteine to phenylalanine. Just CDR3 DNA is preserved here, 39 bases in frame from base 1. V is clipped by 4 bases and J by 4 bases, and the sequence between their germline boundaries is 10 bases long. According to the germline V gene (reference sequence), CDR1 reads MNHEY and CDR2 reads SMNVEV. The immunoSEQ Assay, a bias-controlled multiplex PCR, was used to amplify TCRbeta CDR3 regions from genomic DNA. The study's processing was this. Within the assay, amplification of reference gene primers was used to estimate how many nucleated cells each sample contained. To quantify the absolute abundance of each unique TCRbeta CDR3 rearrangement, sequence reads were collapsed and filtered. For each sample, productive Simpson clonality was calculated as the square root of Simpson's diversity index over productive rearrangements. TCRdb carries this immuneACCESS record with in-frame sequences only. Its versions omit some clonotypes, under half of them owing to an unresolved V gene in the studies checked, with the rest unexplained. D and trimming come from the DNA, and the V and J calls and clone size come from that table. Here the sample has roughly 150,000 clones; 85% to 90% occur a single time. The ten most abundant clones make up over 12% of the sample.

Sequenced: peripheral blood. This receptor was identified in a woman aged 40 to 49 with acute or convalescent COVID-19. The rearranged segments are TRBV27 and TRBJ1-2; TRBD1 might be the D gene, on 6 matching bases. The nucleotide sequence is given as TGTGCCAGCAGTTCCACAGGGACCTATGGCTACACCTTC. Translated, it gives CASSSTGTYGYTF.